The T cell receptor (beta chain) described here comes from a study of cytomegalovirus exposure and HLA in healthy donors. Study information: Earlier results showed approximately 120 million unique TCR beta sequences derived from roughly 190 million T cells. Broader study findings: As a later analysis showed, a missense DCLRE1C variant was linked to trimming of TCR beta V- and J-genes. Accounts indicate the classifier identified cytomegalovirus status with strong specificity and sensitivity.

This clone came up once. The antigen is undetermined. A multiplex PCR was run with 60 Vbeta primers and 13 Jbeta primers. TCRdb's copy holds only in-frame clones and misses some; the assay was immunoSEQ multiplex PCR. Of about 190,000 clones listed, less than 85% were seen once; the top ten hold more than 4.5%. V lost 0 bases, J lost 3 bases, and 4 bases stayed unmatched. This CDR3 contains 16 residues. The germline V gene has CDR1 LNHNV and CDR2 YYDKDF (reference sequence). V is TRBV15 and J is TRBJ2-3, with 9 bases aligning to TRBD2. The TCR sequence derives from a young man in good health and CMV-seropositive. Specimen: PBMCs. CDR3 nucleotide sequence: TGTGCCACCAGCAGAGATGGCGGGGGGGGAACAGATACGCAGTATTTT. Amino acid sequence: CATSRDGGGGTDTQYF. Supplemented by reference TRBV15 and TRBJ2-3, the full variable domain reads DAMVIQNPRYQVTQFGKPVTLSCSQTLNHNVMYWYQQKSSQAPKLLFHYYDKDFNNEADTPDNFQSRRPNTSFCFLDIRSPGLGDTAMYLCATSRDGGGGTDTQYFGPGTRLTVL.